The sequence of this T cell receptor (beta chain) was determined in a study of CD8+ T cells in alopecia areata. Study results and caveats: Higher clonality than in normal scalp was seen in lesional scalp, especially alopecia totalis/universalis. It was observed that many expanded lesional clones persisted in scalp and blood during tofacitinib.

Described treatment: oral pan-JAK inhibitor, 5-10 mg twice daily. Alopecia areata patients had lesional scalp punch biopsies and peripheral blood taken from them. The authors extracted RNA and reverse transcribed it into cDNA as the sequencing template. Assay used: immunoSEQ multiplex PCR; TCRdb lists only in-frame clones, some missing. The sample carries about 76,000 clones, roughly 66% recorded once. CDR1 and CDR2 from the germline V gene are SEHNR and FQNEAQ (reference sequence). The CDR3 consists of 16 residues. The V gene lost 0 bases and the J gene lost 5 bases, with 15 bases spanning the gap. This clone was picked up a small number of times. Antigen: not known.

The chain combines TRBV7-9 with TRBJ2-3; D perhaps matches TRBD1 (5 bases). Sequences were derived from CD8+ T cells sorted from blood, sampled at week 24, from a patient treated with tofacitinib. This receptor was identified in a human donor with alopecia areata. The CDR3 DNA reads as TGTGCCAGCAGCTTAGCTATCGGCAGGGAAGGAGATACGCAGTATTTT. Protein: CASSLAIGREGDTQYF.